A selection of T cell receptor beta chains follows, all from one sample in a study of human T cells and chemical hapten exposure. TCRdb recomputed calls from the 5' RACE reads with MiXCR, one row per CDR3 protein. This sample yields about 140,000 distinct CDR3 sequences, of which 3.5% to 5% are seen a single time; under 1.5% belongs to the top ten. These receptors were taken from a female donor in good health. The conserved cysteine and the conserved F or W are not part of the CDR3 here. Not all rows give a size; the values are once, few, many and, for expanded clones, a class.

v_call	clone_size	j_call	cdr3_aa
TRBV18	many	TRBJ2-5	ASSPGTSQETQY
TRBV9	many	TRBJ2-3	ASSVQTSGGANTQY
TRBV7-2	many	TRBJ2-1	ASSRGGASYNEQF
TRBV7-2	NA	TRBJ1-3	ASSSVGGNTIY
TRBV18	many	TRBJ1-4	ASSPGQGLEKLF
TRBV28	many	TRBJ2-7	ASSSLRQTSGNTYEQY
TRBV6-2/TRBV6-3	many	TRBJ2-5	ASSYSIRLLIQETQY
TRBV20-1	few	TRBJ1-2	SASNNYGYT
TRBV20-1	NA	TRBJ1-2	SASEAVNYGYT
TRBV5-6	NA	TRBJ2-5	ASSIWTSVGETQY
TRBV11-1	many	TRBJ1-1	ASSLSGGNTEAF
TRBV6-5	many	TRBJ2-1	ASRRGQVSYNEQF
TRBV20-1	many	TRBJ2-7	SAGQNSYEQY
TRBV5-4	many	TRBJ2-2	ASSLEGQGFTGELF
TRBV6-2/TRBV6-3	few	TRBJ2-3	ASSRGTATDTQY
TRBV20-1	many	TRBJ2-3	SARGTSGGPDTQY
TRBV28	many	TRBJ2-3	ASGDRQPSTDTQY
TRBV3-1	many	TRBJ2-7	ASSQGYRGHEQY
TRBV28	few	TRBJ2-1	ASSAGTSGGRLGQF
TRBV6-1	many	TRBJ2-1	ASSIPGQGAMNEQF
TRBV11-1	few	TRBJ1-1	ASSSLAEAF
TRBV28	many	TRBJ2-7	ASSDRAFSYEQY
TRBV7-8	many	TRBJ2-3	ASSLDLAGGSTDTQY
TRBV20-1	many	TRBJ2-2	SARRQGAGELF
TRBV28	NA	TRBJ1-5	ASSLPMGNQPQH
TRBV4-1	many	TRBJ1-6	ASSQSSPSVSYNSPLH
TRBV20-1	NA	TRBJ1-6	SATRQGFNSPLH
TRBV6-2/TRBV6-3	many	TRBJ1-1	ASRTTTGNTEAF
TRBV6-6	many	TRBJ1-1	ASSYSIGRLNTEAF
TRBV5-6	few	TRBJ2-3	ASSLAGCTDTQY
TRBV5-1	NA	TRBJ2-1	ASSPGGASGHNEQF
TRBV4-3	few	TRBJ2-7	ASSQGQAGYEQY
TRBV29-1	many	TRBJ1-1	SASALRGQGSTEAF
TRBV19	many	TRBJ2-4	ASSIGRGAKNIQY
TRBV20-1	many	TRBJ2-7	SARGRQAAPSEQY
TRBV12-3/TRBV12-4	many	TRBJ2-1	ASSFGGGGFDEQF
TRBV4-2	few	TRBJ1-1	ASSQSPGRCF
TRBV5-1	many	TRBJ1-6	ASSSDSNSPLH
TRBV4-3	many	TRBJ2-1	ASSQAGTGNEQF
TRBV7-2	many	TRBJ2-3	AVAPAGVSDTQY
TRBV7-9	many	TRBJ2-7	ASSLRAQGSAYEQY
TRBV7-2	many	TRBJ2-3	ASSTVVVPGTDTQY
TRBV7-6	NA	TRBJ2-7	ASSLVRGDEQY
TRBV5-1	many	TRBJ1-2	ASSLLTGREGYT
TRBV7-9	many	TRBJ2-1	ASSLLRLAGASNEQF
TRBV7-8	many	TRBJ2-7	ASSLVRRSYEQY
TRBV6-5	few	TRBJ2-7	ASSYSGKHEQY
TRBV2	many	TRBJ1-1	ASSSPAYEAF
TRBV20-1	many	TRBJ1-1	SAPPDGRGNTEAF
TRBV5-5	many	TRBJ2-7	ASSPLNPTGRASYEQY
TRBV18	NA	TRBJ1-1	ASSTTGTDTEAF
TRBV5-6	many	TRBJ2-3	ASSSFNADTQY
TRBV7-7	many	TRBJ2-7	ASSPGGGPQY
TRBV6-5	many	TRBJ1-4	ASSQIRGLNEKLF
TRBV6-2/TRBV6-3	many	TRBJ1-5	ASSPLTGGTQPQH
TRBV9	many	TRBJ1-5	ASSVGAGLDQPQH
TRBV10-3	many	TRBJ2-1	AISEQGAEQF
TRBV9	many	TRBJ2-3	ASSVGSSGTFTDTQY
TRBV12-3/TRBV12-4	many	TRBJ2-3	ASSRSGGGITDTQY